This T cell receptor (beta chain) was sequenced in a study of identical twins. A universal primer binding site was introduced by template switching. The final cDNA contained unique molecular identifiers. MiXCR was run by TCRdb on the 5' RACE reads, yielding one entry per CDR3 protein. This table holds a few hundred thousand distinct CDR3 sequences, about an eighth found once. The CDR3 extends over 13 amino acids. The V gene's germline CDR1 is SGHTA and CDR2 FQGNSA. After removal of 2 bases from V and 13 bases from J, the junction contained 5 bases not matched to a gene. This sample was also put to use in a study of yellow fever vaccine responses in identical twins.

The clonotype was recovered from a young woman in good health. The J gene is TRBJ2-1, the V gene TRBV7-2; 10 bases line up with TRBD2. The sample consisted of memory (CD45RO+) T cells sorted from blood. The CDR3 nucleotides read TGTGCCAGCAGCTTAAGCGGGAGGGCCGGACAGTTCTTC. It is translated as CASSLSGRAGQFF.